The rows below give T cell receptor beta chains drawn from one sample of a study of OX40 agonist ivuxolimab in advanced cancers. The data were produced by immunoSEQ multiplex PCR, yet TCRdb's version contains in-frame clones alone and is incomplete. Among tens of thousands of clones listed, 80% to 90% were seen once. Material: CD4+ or CD8+ T cells sorted from blood, obtained in a trial of the OX40 agonist ivuxolimab. All receptors come from an adult with an advanced solid tumor such as melanoma, head and neck, liver or kidney cancer. Both conserved end residues are part of each CDR3. D genes are given only for firm matches. Only some rows state a clone size, as once, few, many or a class for expanded clones.

clone size	V gene	CDR3 length	D gene	J gene	CDR3 protein	CDR3 DNA
NA	TRBV7-9	15	TRBD1	TRBJ1-2	CASSSNLDRDHGYTF	TGTGCCAGCAGCTCAAACCTAGACAGGGACCATGGCTACACCTTC
NA	TRBV6-5	13	NA	TRBJ2-1	CASSYQAGNEQFF	TGTGCCAGCAGTTACCAGGCGGGCAATGAGCAGTTCTTC
NA	TRBV7-9	12	NA	TRBJ2-2	CASSKDTGELFF	TGTGCCAGCAGCAAAGACACCGGGGAGCTGTTTTTT
NA	TRBV9	14	NA	TRBJ2-7	CASSVSRSTHEQYF	TGTGCCAGCAGCGTAAGCAGGAGCACCCACGAGCAGTACTTC
NA	TRBV5-5	14	NA	TRBJ2-5	CASSLEGVPETQYF	TGTGCCAGCAGCTTGGAGGGGGTCCCGGAGACCCAGTACTTC
NA	TRBV9	12	NA	TRBJ2-7	CASSVDDGEQYF	TGTGCCAGCAGCGTAGATGACGGCGAGCAGTACTTC
few	TRBV4-1	14	TRBD1	TRBJ1-1	CASSQRQGYTEAFF	TGCGCCAGCAGCCAACGACAGGGTTACACTGAAGCTTTCTTT
NA	TRBV19	15	NA	TRBJ2-5	CASSTLVRPQETQYF	TGTGCCAGTAGTACCCTAGTCAGACCCCAAGAGACCCAGTACTTC
NA	TRBV27	16	NA	TRBJ2-6	CASKGGFRYGANVLTF	TGTGCCTCTAAAGGAGGGTTCCGATATGGGGCCAACGTCCTGACTTTC
NA	TRBV2	15	TRBD2	TRBJ2-5	CASRGTSGSGETQYF	TGTGCCAGCAGGGGGACTAGCGGGAGTGGCGAGACCCAGTACTTC
NA	TRBV5-4	16	TRBD2	TRBJ2-1	CASSLMTSGTYNEQFF	TGTGCCAGCAGCTTGATGACTAGCGGGACCTACAATGAGCAGTTCTTC
NA	TRBV11-3	15	TRBD1	TRBJ2-7	CASSLGTGTPYEQYF	TGTGCCAGCAGCTTAGGGACAGGGACTCCCTACGAGCAGTACTTC
NA	TRBV12-5	16	NA	TRBJ2-1	CASGLVRAGRRNEQFF	TGTGCTAGTGGTTTGGTGCGTGCAGGAAGACGGAATGAGCAGTTCTTC
once	TRBV7-2	14	NA	TRBJ2-7	CASTERRGPYEQYF	TGTGCCAGCACCGAGCGAAGGGGTCCCTACGAGCAGTACTTC